The 8 T cell receptor beta chains reported below all come from one sample, sequenced in a study of T cells in Graves' hyperthyroidism and ophthalmopathy. It was RNA transcripts that yielded the amplified TCR beta CDR3 regions. The HTBI primer set drove a first-round RT-PCR of the TCR CDR3. Each CDR3 protein gets one entry after TCRdb re-called the multiplex PCR reads with MiXCR. The sample contains around 350,000 distinct CDR3 sequences, about 14% of which appear only once. The sample was blood. The receptors here all came from a woman in her thirties with Graves' ophthalmopathy.

This clonotype was counted ten times or more. The V call is TRBV7-3, the J call TRBJ2-5; tentative D call: TRBD2 (6 bases). Germline V CDR1 and CDR2: SGHTA, FQGTGA. Between the trimmed V and J ends, which lost 2 bases and 7 bases, there was a span of 14 bases. CDR3 length equals 14 residues. The CDR3 reads CASSLSGGEPTQYF. CDR3 coding DNA: TGTGCCAGCAGCTTATCCGGGGGAGAGCCGACCCAGTACTTC.

Many counts were recorded for this clonotype. The chain couples TRBV20-1 to TRBJ2-1; possibly TRBD1 for D (6 bases). This CDR3 comprises 17 residues. Germline CDR1 reads DFQATT; CDR2 reads SNEGSKA (reference sequence). Trimming cost V 4 bases and J 0 bases, with 19 bases left between them. The CDR3 DNA follows: TGCAGTGCTAAAGACCTAGGGGGATTAAGCTCCTACAATGAGCAGTTCTTC. Protein sequence: CSAKDLGGLSSYNEQFF.

This chain joins TRBV20-1 and TRBJ2-7; D tentatively fits TRBD1 or TRBD2 (9 bases each). V was clipped by 5 bases and J by 1 base, with 18 bases between them. CDR1 is DFQATT, CDR2 SNEGSKA, per germline (reference sequence). The CDR3 is 15 amino acids. CDR3 residues: CSAASGDRASYEQYF. The DNA for the CDR3 is TGCAGTGCTGCTAGCGGGGACAGGGCATCCTACGAGCAGTACTTC.

This clonotype was counted many times. The chain is built from TRBV6-1 and TRBJ1-5; D remains unclear. The CDR3 covers 15 residues. V was cut by 2 bases and J by 0 bases, with 8 bases left in between. Germline V CDR1 and CDR2: MNHNS, SASEGT. CDR3 region: CASSEMGYSNQPQHF. For the CDR3, the DNA is TGTGCCAGCAGTGAAATGGGGTATAGCAATCAGCCCCAGCATTTT.

This clonotype was detected ten times or more. This chain uses TRBV7-9 with TRBJ1-1; 9 nucleotides agree with TRBD1. CDR1 and CDR2 (germline): SEHNR, FQNEAQ (reference sequence). V lost 5 bases to trimming and J lost 2 bases; unmatched junction nucleotides: 9. The CDR3 has 16 amino acids. CDR3 in DNA: TGTGCCAGCAGCCCACAGGGGGCGGCGGTTAACACTGAAGCTTTCTTT. This codes for CASSPQGAAVNTEAFF.

The rearrangement uses TRBV19 and TRBJ2-4; tentatively, D is TRBD1 (5 bases). With 5 bases removed from V and 8 bases from J, the gap between germline ends came to 16 bases. In germline, CDR1 is LNHDA, CDR2 SQIVND (reference sequence). The CDR3 spans 14 residues. As DNA, the CDR3 is TGTGCCAGTAGTCCAATCACCCAGGGTTACATTCAGTACTTC. It encodes CASSPITQGYIQYF.

The table lists this clonotype with many counts. This chain uses TRBV11-2 with TRBJ2-7, with a possible D match to TRBD2 (5 bases). The CDR3 is 13 amino acids. V gave up 6 bases and J gave up 2 bases, with 11 bases separating them. Germline CDR1 and CDR2: SGHAT and FQNNGV. DNA of the CDR3: TGTGCCAGCAGAGCACTAGTAACCTACGAGCAGTACTTC. As protein: CASRALVTYEQYF.

This clonotype came up many times. This chain's CDR3 is CASSPSGTGLYGYTF. The CDR3 DNA sequence: TGTGCCAGCAGCCCAAGCGGGACAGGGTTATATGGCTACACCTTC. The V gene is TRBV28, the J gene TRBJ1-2, with 9 bases identical to TRBD1. Trimming took 6 bases from V and 5 from J; bases not matched to a gene: 10. The length of the CDR3 is 15 residues. CDR1 and CDR2 from the germline V gene are MDHEN and SYDVKM.